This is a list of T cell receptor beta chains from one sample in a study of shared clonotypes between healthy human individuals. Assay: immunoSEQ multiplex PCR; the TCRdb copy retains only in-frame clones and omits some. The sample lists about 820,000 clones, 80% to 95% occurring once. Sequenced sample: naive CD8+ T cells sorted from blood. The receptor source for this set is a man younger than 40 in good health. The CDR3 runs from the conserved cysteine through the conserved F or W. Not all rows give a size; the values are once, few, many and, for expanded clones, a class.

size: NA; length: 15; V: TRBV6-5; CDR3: CASSKVRQPTGELFF
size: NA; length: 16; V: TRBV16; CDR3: CASSQYRAEGANVLTF
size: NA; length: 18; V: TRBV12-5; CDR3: CASGISGLSRSGANVLTF
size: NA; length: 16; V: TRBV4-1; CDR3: CASSQDGDGDHYEQYF
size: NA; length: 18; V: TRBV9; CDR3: CASSVEPGLALSTDTQYF
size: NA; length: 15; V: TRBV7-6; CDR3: CASSPNGVSSYEQYF
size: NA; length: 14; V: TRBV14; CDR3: CASSHWTDSYEQYF
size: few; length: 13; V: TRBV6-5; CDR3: CASRGPEGEPQHF
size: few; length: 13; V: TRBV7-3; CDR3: CASSSGDGNEQFF
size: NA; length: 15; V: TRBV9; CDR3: CASRGGVAGANVLTF
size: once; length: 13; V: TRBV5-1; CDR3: CASSPTNRDEQYF
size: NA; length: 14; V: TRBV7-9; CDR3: CASSLVLGITEAFF
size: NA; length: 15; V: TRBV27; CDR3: CASSSSQATNEKLFF
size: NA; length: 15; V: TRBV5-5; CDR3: CASSQDRSSYNEQFF
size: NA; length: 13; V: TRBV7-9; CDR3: CASSPGYSYEQYF
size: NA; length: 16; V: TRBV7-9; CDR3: CASNRDAGPHAGGYTF
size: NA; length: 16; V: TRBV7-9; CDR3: CASSLIFGQPVYEQYF
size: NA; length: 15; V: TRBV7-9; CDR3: CASSFNGEGLDEQFF
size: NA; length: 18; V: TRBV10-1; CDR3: CASSYQRLAGGHTGELFF
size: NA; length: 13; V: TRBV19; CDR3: CASSIGLSYEQYF
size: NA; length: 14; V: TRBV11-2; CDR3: CASSPTGLAYEQYF
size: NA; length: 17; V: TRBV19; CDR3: CASSDGSGTYNTGELFF
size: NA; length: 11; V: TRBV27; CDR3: CASKVNTEAFF
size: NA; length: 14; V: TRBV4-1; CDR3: CASSPASGTYEQYF
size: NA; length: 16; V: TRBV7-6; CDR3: CASSSLFAGEVETQYF
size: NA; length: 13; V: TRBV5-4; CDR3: CASSLNDRLEQYF
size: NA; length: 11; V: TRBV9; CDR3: CASSSWRGAFF
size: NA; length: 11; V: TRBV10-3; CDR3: CAIQGLAGQFF